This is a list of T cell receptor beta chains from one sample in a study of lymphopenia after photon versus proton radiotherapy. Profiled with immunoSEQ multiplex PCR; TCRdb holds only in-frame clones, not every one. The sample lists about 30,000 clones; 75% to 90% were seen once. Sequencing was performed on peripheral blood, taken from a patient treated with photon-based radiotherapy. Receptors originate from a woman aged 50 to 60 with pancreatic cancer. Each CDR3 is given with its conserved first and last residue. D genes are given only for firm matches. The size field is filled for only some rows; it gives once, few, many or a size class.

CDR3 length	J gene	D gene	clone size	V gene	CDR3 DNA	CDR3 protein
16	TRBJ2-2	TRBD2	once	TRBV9	TGTGCCAGCAGCGTAGAGGCCCTAGCGGGAGCCGGGGAGCTGTTTTTT	CASSVEALAGAGELFF
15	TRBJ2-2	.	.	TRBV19	TGTGCCAGTAGTATGTCCCGAGACGACACCGGGGAGCTGTTTTTT	CASSMSRDDTGELFF
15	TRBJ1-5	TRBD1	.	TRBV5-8	TGTGCCAGCAGTAGGGACAGTAGGATCGATCAGCCCCAGCATTTT	CASSRDSRIDQPQHF
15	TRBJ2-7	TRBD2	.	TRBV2	TGTGCCAGCAGCGACTGGCTAGCGGGAGGAGACGAGCAGTACTTC	CASSDWLAGGDEQYF
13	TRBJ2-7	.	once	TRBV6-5	TGTGCCAGCGGAAGGACAGAGACCTACGAGCAGTACTTC	CASGRTETYEQYF
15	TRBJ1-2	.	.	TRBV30	TGTGCCTGGAGTGTGGTCGGGGTCGGAGGGAATGGCTACACCTTC	CAWSVVGVGGNGYTF
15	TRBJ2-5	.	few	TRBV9	TGTGCCAGCAGCGTAGGGGCAGGGGACCAAGAGACCCAGTACTTC	CASSVGAGDQETQYF
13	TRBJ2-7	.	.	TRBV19	TGTGCCATTGGGACATCCGATCTTCGGGAGCAGTACTTC	CAIGTSDLREQYF
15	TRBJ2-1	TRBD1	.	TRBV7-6	TGTGCCAGCAGCCCCCCGGGACAGCACTACAATGAGCAGTTCTTC	CASSPPGQHYNEQFF
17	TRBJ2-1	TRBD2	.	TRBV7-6	TGTGCCAGCAGCTTACAACTAGCGGGAGTCTCGTACAATGAGCAGTTCTTC	CASSLQLAGVSYNEQFF
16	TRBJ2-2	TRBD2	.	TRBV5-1	TGCGCCAGCAGCTTTATAGCGGGAGCAAGGCCCGGGGAGCTGTTTTTT	CASSFIAGARPGELFF
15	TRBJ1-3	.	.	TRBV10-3	TGTGCCATCAAGCCGTGGACAGACTCTGGAAACACCATATATTTT	CAIKPWTDSGNTIYF
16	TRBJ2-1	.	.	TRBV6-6	TGTGCCAGCAGTTGGCTGGGGGGAGCCGTCGGCAATGAGCAGTTCTTC	CASSWLGGAVGNEQFF
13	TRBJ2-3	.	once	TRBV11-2	TGTGCCAGCAGCTTAGGGGGCACAGATACGCAGTATTTT	CASSLGGTDTQYF
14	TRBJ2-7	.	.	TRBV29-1	TGCAGCGTTGAAGGCCCGGGACCCCAAGACGAGCAGTACTTC	CSVEGPGPQDEQYF